The sequence of this T cell receptor beta chain was determined in a study of T-cell memory formation after mild COVID-19. Overall study results and limits: CD4/CD8 balance held among clones contracting day 15 to 85, and later expanders leaned CD4+.

The V gene end was trimmed by 3 bases and the J gene end by 6 bases; junction bases not matched to a gene: 6. The CDR3 runs 16 residues. Germline lookup yields CDR1 KGHSH and CDR2 LQKENI. MiXCR was run by TCRdb on the 5' RACE reads, yielding one entry per CDR3 protein. This sample has some 440,000 distinct CDR3 sequences, with 20% to 25% found just once. This clonotype was seen a handful of times. The antigen is undetermined. The chain combines TRBV18 with TRBJ2-1, with 12 bases that match TRBD2. The sequenced sample consisted of PBMCs or a T cell subset sorted from them (not recorded which). The receptor comes from an adult woman who had mild COVID-19 (a few samples of this study predate the infection). Cell type and time point are not known. CDR3 amino acids: CASSPWTSGEINEQFF. CDR3 DNA sequence: TGTGCCAGCTCACCCTGGACTAGCGGGGAGATCAATGAGCAGTTCTTC.